Listed here are 23 T cell receptor beta chains from one sample, sequenced in a study of blood T cell repertoires in COVID-19. Here immunoSEQ multiplex PCR was the method, and the copy in TCRdb shows in-frame clones only, minus some. The sample lists a few hundred thousand clones; approximately 90% were seen once. The sequenced material came from PBMCs or T cells enriched from blood (not recorded which). The receptors stem from a man younger than 45 who had recovered from COVID-19.

The chain joins TRBV30 to TRBJ1-2, with unresolved D. Germline CDR1 and CDR2: GTSNPN and SVGIG (reference sequence). V lost 0 bases to trimming and J lost 0 bases, with 11 bases between them. The CDR3 is 15 amino acids. This chain's CDR3 is CAWSVSGKTNYGYTF. CDR3 DNA sequence: TGTGCCTGGAGTGTGTCGGGGAAAACTAACTATGGCTACACCTTC.

The J gene is TRBJ2-2, the V gene TRBV4-1, with no clear D. The germline gives CDR1 MGHRA, CDR2 YSYEKL. The CDR3 covers 14 residues. V was clipped by 1 base and J by 6 bases, with 9 bases between them. The CDR3 DNA is TGCGCCAGCAGCCAAGGCACGGAGTCCGGGGAGCTGTTTTTT. It specifies CASSQGTESGELFF.

V gene TRBV10-1 combines with J gene TRBJ1-2; tentatively, D is TRBD1 (6 bases). The CDR3 sequence is 15 residues long. CDR1 is WNHNN and CDR2 is SYGVQD in the germline V gene (reference sequence). The germline V and J ends were trimmed by 0 bases and 2 bases, with 10 bases remaining between them. The CDR3 region is CASSESGQINYGYTF. In nucleotides, the CDR3 is TGCGCCAGCAGTGAGTCAGGACAGATCAACTATGGCTACACCTTC.

This clone has just a few counts. The chain is built from TRBV6-2 or TRBV6-3 and TRBJ2-7; D might be TRBD1 (5 bases). The V and J ends lost 2 bases and 2 bases respectively, with 10 bases between them. There are 14 residues in the CDR3. Germline CDR1 is MNHEY and CDR2 is SVGEGT. In nucleotides, the CDR3 is TGTGCCAGCAGTTACATGTCAGGGACCTACGAGCAGTACTTC. It specifies CASSYMSGTYEQYF.

This chain connects TRBV5-1 to TRBJ1-2; the D gene is possibly TRBD1 (5 bases). Trimming removed 7 bases from V and 6 bases from J, with 19 bases in between. Germline lookup yields CDR1 SGHRS and CDR2 YFSETQ. CDR3 length: 14 residues. This CDR3 is CASGLTGGRDGYTF. The CDR3 bases are TGCGCCAGCGGATTAACAGGCGGTCGGGATGGCTACACCTTC.

The chain uses TRBV24-1 and TRBJ2-3; the match to TRBD1 covers 11 bases. The V segment lost 4 bases and the J segment 5 bases; nucleotides outside the gene matches: 7. In germline, CDR1 is KGHDR, CDR2 SFDVKD. The CDR3 runs to 16 residues. The CDR3 is CATSDPGTGGKDTQYF. The CDR3 nucleotides read TGTGCCACCAGTGACCCAGGGACAGGGGGGAAAGATACGCAGTATTTT.

As DNA, the CDR3 is TGTGCCAGCAGGCCAGACAGGGCTGGAAACACCATATATTTT. Amino acid sequence: CASRPDRAGNTIYF. The chain joins TRBV2 to TRBJ1-3, with TRBD1 matching 7 bases. The CDR3 covers 14 residues. V lost 6 bases to trimming and J lost 2 bases; unmatched junction nucleotides: 4. CDR1 is SNHLY, CDR2 FYNNEI, per germline. Full variable domain (missing parts from reference TRBV2 and TRBJ1-3): EPEVTQTPSHQVTQMGQEVILRCVPISNHLYFYWYRQILGQKVEFLVSFYNNEISEKSEIFDDQFSVERPDGSNFTLKIRSTKLEDSAMYFCASRPDRAGNTIYFGEGSWLTVV.

V gene TRBV11-3 combines with J gene TRBJ2-7, with TRBD2 identical over 7 bases. Germline loops: CDR1 SGHNT, CDR2 YENEEA. The length of the CDR3 is 13 residues. V trimming: 1 base; J trimming: 6 bases; junction bases outside the gene matches: 3. CDR3 residues: CASSLGIAGEQYF. The DNA of the CDR3 is TGTGCCAGCAGCTTAGGTATAGCGGGCGAGCAGTACTTC.

J is TRBJ1-4 and V is TRBV10-2, with D unclear. CDR1 is WSHSY and CDR2 is SAAADI in the germline V gene. This CDR3 is 14 amino acids long. Trimming took off 3 bases at V and 8 bases at J, with 13 bases between the two ends. CDR3 DNA: TGCGCCAGCAGTGATCGGCTTAGAGGGGAAAAACTGTTTTTT. Amino acids: CASSDRLRGEKLFF.

The chain links TRBV27 to TRBJ2-3; 8 bases fit TRBD2. V trimming: 2 bases; J trimming: 0 bases; junction bases outside the gene matches: 7. The CDR3 runs 17 residues. Germline values: CDR1 MNHEY, CDR2 SMNVEV (reference sequence). CDR3 nucleotide sequence: TGTGCCAGCAGTTTAGGAGCCGGGACTAGAAGCACAGATACGCAGTATTTT. Its protein is CASSLGAGTRSTDTQYF.

The chain is built from TRBV3-1 (or the pseudogene TRBV3-2) and TRBJ1-1, with D perhaps matching TRBD1 (5 bases). Trimming took off 4 bases at V and 2 bases at J, with 8 bases between the two ends. The CDR3 runs to 13 residues. The germline V gene encodes CDR1 LGHDT and CDR2 YNNKEL (reference sequence). For the CDR3, the DNA is TGTGCCAGCAGCCCAGGGCGCAACACTGAAGCTTTCTTT. This translates into CASSPGRNTEAFF.

The rearrangement uses TRBV7-2 and TRBJ1-1; D remains ambiguous. Germline assignment: CDR1 SGHTA and CDR2 FQGNSA. Trimming removed 5 bases at V and 1 base at J, with 11 bases between. The CDR3 totals 14 residues. CDR3: CASSPVAGNTEAFF. The DNA of the CDR3 is TGTGCCAGCAGCCCCGTGGCGGGGAACACTGAAGCTTTCTTT.

The chain carries TRBV7-6 and TRBJ2-7, with 8 bases identical to TRBD1. This CDR3 is 20 amino acids long. J lost 2 bases, V lost 4 bases, and 22 bases had no gene match. Looked up from germline, CDR1 is SGHVS and CDR2 is FNYEAQ. CDR3 sequence reads: CASSYHPGTGIGLETYEQYF. For the CDR3, the DNA is TGTGCCAGCAGCTACCACCCCGGGACAGGAATAGGACTGGAAACCTACGAGCAGTACTTC.

The chain couples TRBV11-2 to TRBJ1-1; 7 positions agree with TRBD1. The J segment lost 6 bases and the V segment lost 3 bases, leaving 1 base of the junction unmatched. This CDR3 has 12 residues. Germline V gene data show CDR1 as SGHAT and CDR2 as FQNNGV. The CDR3 DNA is TGTGCCAGCAGCTTGGGGACAGCTGAAGCTTTCTTT. This codes for CASSLGTAEAFF.

V is TRBV11-2 and J is TRBJ2-5; D is unclear. The CDR3 loop spans 17 amino acids. V was cut by 1 base and J by 4 bases, with 19 bases left in between. CDR1 and CDR2 from the germline V gene are SGHAT and FQNNGV. CDR3 DNA sequence: TGTGCCAGCAGCTTAGGTCAGAGACACCCGACCCGAGAGACCCAGTACTTC. This translates into CASSLGQRHPTRETQYF. Together with reference TRBV11-2 and TRBJ2-5, the CDR3 gives the full variable domain: EAGVAQSPRYKIIEKRQSVAFWCNPISGHATLYWYQQILGQGPKLLIQFQNNGVVDDSQLPKDRFSAERLKGVDSTLKIQPAKLEDSAVYLCASSLGQRHPTRETQYFGPGTRLLVL.

J is TRBJ2-3 and V is TRBV7-8; 7 bases fit TRBD2. The germline gives CDR1 SGHVS, CDR2 FQNEAQ. After removal of 7 bases from V and 2 bases from J, the junction contained 9 bases not matched to a gene. The CDR3 totals 15 residues. The CDR3 DNA follows: TGTGCCAGCACCGGACTAGGGGTTTTCACAGATACGCAGTATTTT. This gives the protein CASTGLGVFTDTQYF.

This clone was observed a few times. The gene calls are TRBV14 and TRBJ1-2, with a possible D match to TRBD1 (6 bases). The germline gives CDR1 SGHDN, CDR2 FVKESK. This CDR3 contains 15 residues. V dropped 5 bases and J dropped 3 bases, with 16 bases sitting between them. The chain's CDR3 is CASSESPTGYYGYTF. As DNA, the CDR3 is TGTGCCAGCAGCGAAAGTCCTACAGGGTACTATGGCTACACCTTC. Based on the CDR3 plus reference TRBV14 and TRBJ1-2, the full variable domain is EAGVTQFPSHSVIEKGQTVTLRCDPISGHDNLYWYRRVMGKEIKFLLHFVKESKQDESGMPNNRFLAERTGGTYSTLKVQPAELEDSGVYFCASSESPTGYYGYTFGSGTRLTVV.

This rearrangement joins TRBV30 to TRBJ1-2, with TRBD1 identical over 10 bases. The length of the CDR3 is 13 residues. The V gene end was trimmed by 3 bases and the J gene end by 8 bases; junction bases not matched to a gene: 6. The germline CDR1 and CDR2 sequences are GTSNPN and SVGIG (reference sequence). CDR3 residues: CAWRGDRGEGYTF. The CDR3 DNA reads as TGTGCCTGGAGGGGGGACAGGGGCGAAGGCTACACCTTC.

In DNA, the CDR3 is TGTGCCAGCAGTGAGGGCAGGCATATGCCTTACAATGAGCAGTTCTTC. It encodes CASSEGRHMPYNEQFF. The chain has TRBV2 and TRBJ2-1; the D is unclear. CDR1 is SNHLY, CDR2 FYNNEI, per germline. Trimming removed 3 bases from V and 4 bases from J, with 16 bases in between. This CDR3 has 16 residues.

The rearrangement links TRBV19 to TRBJ1-6; TRBD1 is a possible D gene (6 bases). The CDR3 is 18 residues long. Trimming removed 0 bases from V and 8 bases from J, with 20 bases in between. Looked up from germline, CDR1 is LNHDA and CDR2 is SQIVND (reference sequence). The CDR3 nucleotides read TGTGCCAGTAGTATAGATCCCCCGACAGTGGGGACATATTCACCCCTCCACTTT. Amino acids: CASSIDPPTVGTYSPLHF.

This clone has more than one count but fewer than ten. J is TRBJ2-1 and V is TRBV4-1; TRBD2 matches 12 bases. CDR1 and CDR2 (germline): MGHRA, YSYEKL. With 4 bases clipped from V and 8 bases from J, the junction kept 6 bases outside the gene matches. The CDR3 sequence is 15 residues long. The CDR3 reads CASSLGLAGTDEQFF. The CDR3 DNA is TGCGCCAGCAGCCTTGGACTAGCGGGAACCGATGAGCAGTTCTTC.

The V call is TRBV18, the J call TRBJ1-3, with 11 bases fitting TRBD1. J was trimmed by 1 base and V by 4 bases; bases with no gene match: 12. The CDR3 sequence is 19 residues long. Germline V gives CDR1 KGHSH, CDR2 LQKENI. The CDR3 DNA reads TGTGCCAGCTCACTTAGGGGGACAGGGGGGAACGGATCTGGAAACACCATATATTTT. Protein sequence: CASSLRGTGGNGSGNTIYF. The variable domain in full, with the rest retrieved from reference TRBV18 and TRBJ1-3, is NAGVMQNPRHLVRRRGQEARLRCSPMKGHSHVYWYRQLPEEGLKFMVYLQKENIIDESGMPKERFSAEFPKEGPSILRIQQVVRGDSAAYFCASSLRGTGGNGSGNTIYFGEGSWLTVV.

This sequence joins TRBV5-4 and TRBJ2-5, with D possibly matching TRBD1 (6 bases). Trimming pared 7 bases from V and 0 bases from J, leaving 13 bases between. The CDR3 runs 14 residues. The germline gives CDR1 SGHNT, CDR2 YYREEE (reference sequence). The CDR3 here is CASGTQGYQETQYF. The CDR3 nucleotides read TGTGCCAGCGGGACACAGGGCTACCAAGAGACCCAGTACTTC. Complete variable domain (other parts from reference TRBV5-4 and TRBJ2-5): ETGVTQSPTHLIKTRGQQVTLRCSSQSGHNTVSWYQQALGQGPQFIFQYYREEENGRGNFPPRFSGLQFPNYSSELNVNALELDDSALYLCASGTQGYQETQYFGPGTRLLVL.